The 3 T cell receptor beta chains below were found in one sample sequenced in a study of read filtering for tumor transcriptome and immune sequencing. From approximately 430 ng of RNA, a library with molecular barcoded alpha/delta and beta/gamma adaptors was made. Each CDR3 protein is one row after TCRdb ran MiXCR on the reads. Of some 41,000 distinct CDR3 sequences detected, about an eighth appear once; the ten largest clones hold around 35%. The specimen sequenced was a population of CD138-negative cells sorted from bone marrow. The origin of the receptors is a donor aged 40 or older with multiple myeloma.

This clonotype was recorded at least ten times. V is TRBV20-1 and J is TRBJ1-1; D might be TRBD1 (5 bases). The CDR3 length is 13 residues. V dropped 5 bases and J dropped 1 base, with 11 bases sitting between them. Looked up from germline, CDR1 is DFQATT and CDR2 is SNEGSKA (reference sequence). CDR3 protein: CSAPTVKNTEAFF. The CDR3 coding sequence is TGCAGTGCTCCGACAGTAAAGAACACTGAAGCTTTCTTT.

This clonotype was picked up many times. This chain uses TRBV5-5 with TRBJ1-1, with TRBD1 as a possible D gene (5 bases). In germline, CDR1 is SGHKS, CDR2 YYEKEE (reference sequence). The CDR3 spans 12 residues. V was cut by 4 bases and J by 4 bases, with 8 bases left in between. Here the CDR3 DNA reads TGTGCCAGCAGCAACGGGGGCACTGAAGCTTTCTTT. Residues: CASSNGGTEAFF.

This clonotype was counted at least ten times. DNA of the CDR3: TGTGCCAGCAGCCTCGACGTGGGGAGCTCACCCCTCCACTTT. The encoded protein is CASSLDVGSSPLHF. V usage is TRBV5-5 and J usage is TRBJ1-6; no definite D call. Germline V gene sequence: CDR1 SGHKS, CDR2 YYEKEE (reference sequence). With 4 bases removed from V and 10 bases from J, the gap between germline ends came to 15 bases. This CDR3 has 14 amino acids.